Shown below are 23 T cell receptor beta chains from a single sample sequenced in a study of blood T cell repertoires in COVID-19. Here immunoSEQ multiplex PCR was the method, and the copy in TCRdb shows in-frame clones only, minus some. The sample has 200,000 to 250,000 clones; 88% are singletons. The specimen sequenced was PBMCs or T cells enriched from blood (not recorded which). These TCRs come from a woman between 25 and 40 years old who had recovered from COVID-19.

The chain uses TRBV3-1 (or the pseudogene TRBV3-2) and TRBJ2-5; D is possibly TRBD1 (5 bases). CDR3 size: 14 residues. Trimming shortened V by 4 bases and J by 3 bases, and 12 bases separated the two germline ends. Germline CDR1 reads LGHDT; CDR2 reads YNNKEL (reference sequence). The CDR3 DNA follows: TGTGCCAGCAGCCCGCCGGCCAGGGAAGAGACCCAGTACTTC. The encoded protein is CASSPPAREETQYF.

The chain couples TRBV4-3 to TRBJ2-7, with D perhaps TRBD1 (6 bases). The CDR3 extends over 15 amino acids. The V and J ends lost 0 bases and 3 bases respectively, with 12 bases between them. The germline gives CDR1 LGHNA, CDR2 YSLEER. CDR3 bases: TGCGCCAGCAGCCAAGATCGGGGCAGGGGCTACGAGCAGTACTTC. Its translation is CASSQDRGRGYEQYF.

V and J are TRBV27 and TRBJ1-1, with D maybe TRBD1 (6 bases). The CDR3 contains 14 residues. Germline CDR1 and CDR2: MNHEY and SMNVEV (reference sequence). V lost 8 bases, J lost 0 bases, and 13 bases lay in between. CDR3 coding DNA: TGTGCCAGCTCCCGGGACACTATGAACACTGAAGCTTTCTTT. Protein sequence: CASSRDTMNTEAFF.

The chain employs TRBV3-1 (or the pseudogene TRBV3-2) and TRBJ1-2, with 8 bases fitting TRBD1. Germline V gives CDR1 LGHDT, CDR2 YNNKEL (reference sequence). The CDR3 has 15 amino acids. The ends lost 0 bases at V and 8 bases at J; junction bases unmatched: 8. CDR3: CASSQDRTGGRGYTF. The CDR3 DNA is TGTGCCAGCAGCCAAGATCGCACAGGGGGTAGGGGCTACACCTTC.

This clone was picked up a small number of times. This rearrangement joins TRBV7-2 to TRBJ1-1; a possible D gene is TRBD1 (6 bases). The CDR3 has 13 residues. Germline V gene lookup returns CDR1 SGHTA and CDR2 FQGNSA. Between the trimmed V and J ends, which lost 6 bases and 4 bases, there was a span of 12 bases. CDR3 bases: TGTGCCAGCAGAGGGGGGGGATCCACTGAAGCTTTCTTT. This translates into CASRGGGSTEAFF.

V is TRBV12-3 or TRBV12-4 and J is TRBJ1-5; TRBD1 might be the D (5 bases). Trimming left V 7 bases short and J 0 bases short, with 7 bases between. This CDR3 comprises 13 residues. The CDR3 DNA is TGTGCCAGCAAAGGGGATAGCAATCAGCCCCAGCATTTT. Its protein product is CASKGDSNQPQHF.

The gene calls are TRBV5-5 and TRBJ2-3; 11 nucleotides match TRBD2. V lost 2 bases and J lost 3; bases outside the gene matches: 5. Germline V gives CDR1 SGHKS, CDR2 YYEKEE (reference sequence). This CDR3 has 16 residues. The CDR3 coding sequence is TGTGCCAGCAGCTTTTATGTAGCGGGGGGGACAGATACGCAGTATTTT. As protein: CASSFYVAGGTDTQYF.

This sequence joins TRBV6-4 and TRBJ1-6, with 7 bases lining up with TRBD1. Trimming removed 0 bases from V and 11 bases from J; junction bases left unmatched: 4. The germline CDR1 and CDR2 sequences are MRHNA and SNTAGT. This CDR3 is 14 amino acids long. CDR3 nucleotide sequence: TGTGCCAGCAGTGACTCGACAGGGCTTACACCCCTCCACTTT. Protein sequence: CASSDSTGLTPLHF.

The chain has TRBV4-1 and TRBJ1-6; 8 nucleotides agree with TRBD1. The CDR3 covers 18 residues. Germline CDR1 MGHRA, CDR2 YSYEKL. The ends lost 0 bases at V and 1 base at J; junction bases unmatched: 5. The CDR3 protein is CASSQELRTGSYNSPLHF. CDR3 in DNA: TGCGCCAGCAGCCAAGAGTTGAGGACAGGGTCCTATAATTCACCCCTCCACTTT.

This clone was counted once. V usage is TRBV27 and J usage is TRBJ2-2; 8 bases are a match to TRBD2. This CDR3 has 16 residues. The V segment lost 5 bases and the J segment 0 bases; nucleotides outside the gene matches: 5. CDR1 MNHEY and CDR2 SMNVEV come from the germline V gene (reference sequence). Here the CDR3 reads CASSPGGGPNTGELFF. The CDR3 nucleotides read TGTGCCAGCAGTCCCGGGGGGGGTCCGAACACCGGGGAGCTGTTTTTT.

This clone was seen only once. The V gene is TRBV7-9, the J gene TRBJ1-1; D may be TRBD1 (5 bases). This CDR3 is 16 amino acids long. The germline gives CDR1 SEHNR, CDR2 FQNEAQ (reference sequence). With 3 bases removed from V and 2 bases from J, the gap between germline ends came to 16 bases. CDR3 nucleotide sequence: TGTGCCAGCAGCTTCATCCCGAACAGGCGAAACACTGAAGCTTTCTTT. This codes for CASSFIPNRRNTEAFF.

The chain has TRBV6-5 and TRBJ1-2; 7 positions agree with TRBD1. Germline assignment: CDR1 MNHEY and CDR2 SVGAGI. The CDR3 length is 11 residues. V lost 8 bases and J lost 8; bases outside the gene matches: 5. The CDR3 region has the DNA TGTGCCAGCTCCGAGGGGGCGGGCTACACCTTC. It translates to CASSEGAGYTF.

CDR3 nucleotide sequence: TGTGCCAGCTCACCGTTGAGGCAGTCAGATACGCAGTATTTT. Its translation: CASSPLRQSDTQYF. The rearrangement joins TRBV18 to TRBJ2-3; D remains ambiguous. The germline V gene encodes CDR1 KGHSH and CDR2 LQKENI. Trimming removed 3 bases at V and 4 bases at J, with 11 bases between. The CDR3 runs to 14 residues.

This sequence joins TRBV7-2 and TRBJ1-1; D may be TRBD1 (5 bases). V dropped 0 bases and J dropped 4 bases, with 12 bases sitting between them. The CDR3 is 15 amino acids. CDR1 is SGHTA, CDR2 FQGNSA, per germline. CDR3 region: CASSLARHGGTEAFF. The DNA of the CDR3 is TGTGCCAGCAGCTTAGCGCGACACGGGGGCACTGAAGCTTTCTTT.

The CDR3 DNA follows: TGTGCCAGCAGCCCCCTTGACAGAAATTCACCCCTCCACTTT. It is translated as CASSPLDRNSPLHF. The chain links TRBV4-2 to TRBJ1-6, with D perhaps TRBD1 (5 bases). The CDR3 is 14 residues long. Germline CDR1 is LGHNA and CDR2 is YNFKEQ. Trimming pared 4 bases from V and 7 bases from J, leaving 11 bases between.

This clone was counted once. The CDR3 is CASSRTGVSGANVLTF. The CDR3, as DNA: TGTGCCAGCAGTCGTACAGGGGTTTCTGGGGCCAACGTCCTGACTTTC. V is TRBV27 and J is TRBJ2-6, with 7 bases fitting TRBD1. The germline V gene has CDR1 MNHEY and CDR2 SMNVEV (reference sequence). CDR3 length: 16 residues. Trimming removed 5 bases from V and 1 base from J; junction bases left unmatched: 5. The entire variable domain, with the rest obtained from reference TRBV27 and TRBJ2-6, is as follows: EAQVTQNPRYLITVTGKKLTVTCSQNMNHEYMSWYRQDPGLGLRQIYYSMNVEVTDKGDVPEGYKVSRKEKRNFPLILESPSPNQTSLYFCASSRTGVSGANVLTFGAGSRLTVL.

The gene calls are TRBV5-1 and TRBJ2-1; D possibly corresponds to TRBD1 (6 bases). The CDR3 extends over 15 amino acids. The germline CDR1 and CDR2 sequences are SGHRS and YFSETQ. Trimming took off 5 bases at V and 0 bases at J, with 12 bases between the two ends. The CDR3 loop is CASSVDRSSYNEQFF. In nucleotides, the CDR3 is TGCGCCAGCAGTGTAGACAGGAGCTCCTACAATGAGCAGTTCTTC.

In DNA, the CDR3 is TGTGCCAGCAGCTTAGGTTTGACTAGCGGATCCACAGATACGCAGTATTTT. Amino acids: CASSLGLTSGSTDTQYF. This chain uses TRBV13 with TRBJ2-3, with 9 positions matching TRBD2. With 0 bases clipped from V and 2 bases from J, the junction kept 6 bases outside the gene matches. The germline V gene has CDR1 PRHDT and CDR2 FYEKMQ (reference sequence). The CDR3 contains 17 residues.

For the CDR3, the DNA is TGCGCCAGCAGCCTAGGCAGGGCTGGATTCTTC. Amino acid sequence: CASSLGRAGFF. The chain recombines TRBV4-3 with TRBJ2-1; D possibly corresponds to TRBD1 (5 bases). From germline, CDR1 is LGHNA and CDR2 YSLEER. Trimming removed 4 bases from V and 16 bases from J, with 14 bases in between. The CDR3 is 11 amino acids.

This clone appeared once. The chain carries TRBV5-1 and TRBJ1-4; TRBD1 matches 9 bases. The CDR3 has 15 amino acids. The V and J ends lost 6 bases and 2 bases, in that order; junction bases with no gene match: 5. Per germline, CDR1 SGHRS and CDR2 YFSETQ. The CDR3 sequence: CASKLGQGTNEKLFF. The DNA of the CDR3 is TGCGCCAGCAAATTAGGACAGGGGACTAATGAAAAACTGTTTTTT.

The chain carries TRBV7-2 and TRBJ2-3, with 10 positions matching TRBD2. The trim removed 1 base at V and 3 bases at J, leaving 4 bases unmatched. The CDR3 totals 16 residues. In germline, CDR1 is SGHTA, CDR2 FQGNSA. CDR3 in amino acids: CASSLGLAGETDTQYF. The CDR3 DNA reads as TGTGCCAGCAGCTTAGGCCTAGCGGGGGAGACAGATACGCAGTATTTT.

This clone was recorded only once. The rearrangement links TRBV7-9 to TRBJ2-3; a possible D gene is TRBD1 (6 bases). CDR1 and CDR2 (germline): SEHNR, FQNEAQ (reference sequence). V gave up 5 bases and J gave up 3 bases, with 12 bases separating them. CDR3 size: 14 residues. CDR3 in amino acids: CASSQGSGTDTQYF. The CDR3 DNA sequence: TGTGCCAGCAGCCAGGGGTCAGGGACAGATACGCAGTATTTT.

The V gene is TRBV20-1, the J gene TRBJ2-1; possible D gene TRBD1, 5 bases. This CDR3 is built from 13 residues. The germline V gene has CDR1 DFQATT and CDR2 SNEGSKA (reference sequence). V was trimmed by 3 bases and J by 2 bases, leaving 8 bases between them. The CDR3 coding sequence is TGCAGTGCTAGTGGGGCAACCTACAATGAGCAGTTCTTC. The encoded protein is CSASGATYNEQFF.